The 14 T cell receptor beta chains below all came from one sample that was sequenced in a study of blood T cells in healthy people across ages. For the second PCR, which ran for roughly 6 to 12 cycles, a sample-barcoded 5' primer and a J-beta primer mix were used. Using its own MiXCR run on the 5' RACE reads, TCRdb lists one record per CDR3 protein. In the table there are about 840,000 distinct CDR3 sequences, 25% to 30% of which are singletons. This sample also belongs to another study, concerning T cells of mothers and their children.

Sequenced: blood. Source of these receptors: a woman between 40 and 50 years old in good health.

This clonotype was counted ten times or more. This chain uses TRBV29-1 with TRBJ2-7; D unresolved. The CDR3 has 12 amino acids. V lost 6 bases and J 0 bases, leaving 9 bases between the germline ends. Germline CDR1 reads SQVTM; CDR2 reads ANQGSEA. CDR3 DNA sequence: TGCAGCGTCGTAGCCGCCTCCTACGAGCAGTACTTC. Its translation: CSVVAASYEQYF.

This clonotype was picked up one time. The CDR3 nucleotides read TGCGCCAGCGGCGTCGTTCCGTTCTCTGGGGCCAACGTCCTGACTTTC. Protein: CASGVVPFSGANVLTF. The chain recombines TRBV5-1 with TRBJ2-6, with unresolved D. There are 16 residues in the CDR3. CDR1 is SGHRS, CDR2 YFSETQ, per germline. V was trimmed by 7 bases and J by 0 bases, leaving 14 bases between them.

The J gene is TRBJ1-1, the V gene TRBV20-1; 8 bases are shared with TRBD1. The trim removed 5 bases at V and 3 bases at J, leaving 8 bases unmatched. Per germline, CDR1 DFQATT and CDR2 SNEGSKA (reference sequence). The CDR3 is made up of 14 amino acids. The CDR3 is CSAVEQGGDTEAFF. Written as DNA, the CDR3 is TGCAGTGCTGTGGAACAGGGGGGCGACACTGAAGCTTTCTTT.

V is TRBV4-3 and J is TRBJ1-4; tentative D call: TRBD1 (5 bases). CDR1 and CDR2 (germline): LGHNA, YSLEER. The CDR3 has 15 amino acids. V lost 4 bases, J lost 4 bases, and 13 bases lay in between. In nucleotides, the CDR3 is TGCGCCAGCAGCCTGGGTGGGACGGTTAATGAAAAACTGTTTTTT. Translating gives CASSLGGTVNEKLFF.

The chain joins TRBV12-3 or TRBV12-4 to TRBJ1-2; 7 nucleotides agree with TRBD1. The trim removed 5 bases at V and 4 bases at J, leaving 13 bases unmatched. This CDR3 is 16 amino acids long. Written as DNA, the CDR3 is TGTGCCAGCAGTATTGATACAGGGGAAAGTATCTATGGCTACACCTTC. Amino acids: CASSIDTGESIYGYTF.

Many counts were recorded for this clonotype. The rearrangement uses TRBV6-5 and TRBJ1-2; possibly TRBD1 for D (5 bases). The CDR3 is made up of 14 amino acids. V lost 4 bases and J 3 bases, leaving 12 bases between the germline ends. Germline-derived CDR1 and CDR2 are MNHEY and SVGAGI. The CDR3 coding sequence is TGTGCCAGCAGTTCTGCAGGGTACGACTATGGCTACACCTTC. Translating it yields CASSSAGYDYGYTF.

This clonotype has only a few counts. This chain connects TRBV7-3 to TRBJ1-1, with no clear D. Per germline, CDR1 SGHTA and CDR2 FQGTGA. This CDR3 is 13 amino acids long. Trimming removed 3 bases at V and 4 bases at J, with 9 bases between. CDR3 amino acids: CASSFESFTEAFF. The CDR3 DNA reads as TGTGCCAGCAGCTTCGAGAGTTTCACTGAAGCTTTCTTT.

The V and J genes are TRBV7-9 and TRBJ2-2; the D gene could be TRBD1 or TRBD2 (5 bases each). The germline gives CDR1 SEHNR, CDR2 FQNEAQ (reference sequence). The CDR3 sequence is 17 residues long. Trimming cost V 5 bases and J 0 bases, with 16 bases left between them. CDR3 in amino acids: CASSPGTVGANTGELFF. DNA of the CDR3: TGTGCCAGCAGCCCTGGGACGGTAGGGGCGAACACCGGGGAGCTGTTTTTT.

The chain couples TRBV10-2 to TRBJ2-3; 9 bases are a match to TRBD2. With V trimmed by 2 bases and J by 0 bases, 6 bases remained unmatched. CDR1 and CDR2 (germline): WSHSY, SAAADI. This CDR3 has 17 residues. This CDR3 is CASSEAASGVSTDTQYF. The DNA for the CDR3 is TGCGCCAGCAGTGAGGCGGCTAGCGGGGTGAGCACAGATACGCAGTATTTT.

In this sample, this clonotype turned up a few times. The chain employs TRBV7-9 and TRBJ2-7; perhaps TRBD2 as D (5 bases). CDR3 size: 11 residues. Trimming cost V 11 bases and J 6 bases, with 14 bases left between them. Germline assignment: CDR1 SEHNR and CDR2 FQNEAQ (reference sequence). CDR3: CAGRGSGEQYF. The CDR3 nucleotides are TGTGCCGGGAGAGGGTCCGGCGAGCAGTACTTC.

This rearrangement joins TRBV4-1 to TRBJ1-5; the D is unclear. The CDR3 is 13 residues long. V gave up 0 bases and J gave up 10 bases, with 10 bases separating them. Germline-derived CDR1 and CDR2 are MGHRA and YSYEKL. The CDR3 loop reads CASSQDGGHPQHF. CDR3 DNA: TGCGCCAGCAGCCAAGATGGCGGTCACCCCCAGCATTTT.

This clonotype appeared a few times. Here the CDR3 reads CASSPGGGERGQPQHF. The CDR3 DNA follows: TGTGCCAGCAGTCCCGGCGGCGGGGAGAGGGGTCAGCCCCAGCATTTT. The chain recombines TRBV5-5 with TRBJ1-5; TRBD1 is a possible D gene (5 bases). CDR3 length equals 16 residues. V lost 5 bases to trimming and J lost 6 bases, with 21 bases between them. Germline V gene data show CDR1 as SGHKS and CDR2 as YYEKEE (reference sequence).

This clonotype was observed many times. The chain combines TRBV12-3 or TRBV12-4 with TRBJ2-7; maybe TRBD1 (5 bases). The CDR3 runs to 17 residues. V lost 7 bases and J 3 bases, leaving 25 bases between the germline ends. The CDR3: CASTCIIQVSWVYEQYF. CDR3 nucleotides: TGTGCCAGCACTTGCATTATACAGGTGTCTTGGGTCTACGAGCAGTACTTC.

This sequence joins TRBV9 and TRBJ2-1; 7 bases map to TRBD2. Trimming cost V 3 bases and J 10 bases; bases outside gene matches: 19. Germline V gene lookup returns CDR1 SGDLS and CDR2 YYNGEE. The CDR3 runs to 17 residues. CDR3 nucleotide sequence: TGTGCCAGCAGCGCCGGAGAGCGGGGAAAACCTCCTTACGAGCAGTTCTTC. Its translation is CASSAGERGKPPYEQFF.